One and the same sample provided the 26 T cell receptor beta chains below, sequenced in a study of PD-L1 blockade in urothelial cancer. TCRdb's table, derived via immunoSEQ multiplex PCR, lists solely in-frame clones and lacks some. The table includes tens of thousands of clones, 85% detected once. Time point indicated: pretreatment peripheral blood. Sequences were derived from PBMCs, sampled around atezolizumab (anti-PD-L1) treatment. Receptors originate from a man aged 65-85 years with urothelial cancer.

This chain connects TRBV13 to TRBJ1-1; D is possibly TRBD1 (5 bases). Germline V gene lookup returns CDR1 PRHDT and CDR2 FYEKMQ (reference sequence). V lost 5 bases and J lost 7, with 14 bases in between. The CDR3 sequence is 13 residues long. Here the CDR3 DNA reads TGTGCCAGCAGCCTAAGACAGTACCATGAAGCTTTCTTT. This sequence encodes CASSLRQYHEAFF.

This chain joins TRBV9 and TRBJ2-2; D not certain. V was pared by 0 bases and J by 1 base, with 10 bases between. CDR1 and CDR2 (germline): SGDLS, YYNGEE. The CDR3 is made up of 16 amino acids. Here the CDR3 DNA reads TGTGCCAGCAGCGTAGCTGGAGCTGTGAACACCGGGGAGCTGTTTTTT. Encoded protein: CASSVAGAVNTGELFF. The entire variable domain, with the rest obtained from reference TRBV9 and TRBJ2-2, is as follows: DSGVTQTPKHLITATGQRVTLRCSPRSGDLSVYWYQQSLDQGLQFLIQYYNGEERAKGNILERFSAQQFPDLHSELNLSSLELGDSALYFCASSVAGAVNTGELFFGEGSRLTVL.

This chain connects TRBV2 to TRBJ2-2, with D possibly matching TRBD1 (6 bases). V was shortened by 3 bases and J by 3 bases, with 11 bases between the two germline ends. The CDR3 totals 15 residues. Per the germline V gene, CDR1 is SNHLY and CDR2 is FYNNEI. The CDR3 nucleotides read TGTGCCAGCAGTGATTCCGGACAGTACACCGGGGAGCTGTTTTTT. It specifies CASSDSGQYTGELFF.

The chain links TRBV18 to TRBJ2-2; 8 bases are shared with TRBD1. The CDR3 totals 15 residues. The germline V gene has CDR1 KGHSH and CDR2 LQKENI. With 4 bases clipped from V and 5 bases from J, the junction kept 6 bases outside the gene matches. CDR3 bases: TGTGCCAGCTCACGGACAGGGCTGGGAACCGGGGAGCTGTTTTTT. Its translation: CASSRTGLGTGELFF.

Written as DNA, the CDR3 is TGTGCCATCAGTGTCGGGCAGGGGTACTATGGCTACACCTTC. It yields the protein CAISVGQGYYGYTF. The rearrangement joins TRBV10-3 to TRBJ1-2, with TRBD1 as a possible D gene (6 bases). V was pared by 4 bases and J by 3 bases, with 12 bases between. This CDR3 region has 14 residues. CDR1 is ENHRY, CDR2 SYGVKD, per germline.

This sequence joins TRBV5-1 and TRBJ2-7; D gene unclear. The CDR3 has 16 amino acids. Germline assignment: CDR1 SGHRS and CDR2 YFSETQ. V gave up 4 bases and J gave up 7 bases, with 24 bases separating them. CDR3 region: CASSPRPGSDSREQYF. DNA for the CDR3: TGCGCCAGCAGCCCACGGCCCGGATCAGACTCACGGGAGCAGTACTTC.

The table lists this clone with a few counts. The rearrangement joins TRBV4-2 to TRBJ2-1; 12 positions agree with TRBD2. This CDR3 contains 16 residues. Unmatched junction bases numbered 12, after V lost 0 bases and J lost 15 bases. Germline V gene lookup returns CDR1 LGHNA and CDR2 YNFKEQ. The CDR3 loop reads CASSQDRTSGTNRVFF. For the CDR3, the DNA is TGTGCCAGCAGCCAAGATAGGACTAGCGGGACCAATAGGGTGTTCTTC.

The CDR3 DNA follows: TGCGCCAGCAGCTTGGTACGGGGGGGGCAAGACTATGGCTACACCTTC. As protein: CASSLVRGGQDYGYTF. V and J are TRBV5-1 and TRBJ1-2; possibly TRBD1 for D (6 bases). Germline lookup yields CDR1 SGHRS and CDR2 YFSETQ. V was trimmed by 0 bases and J by 3 bases, leaving 15 bases between them. The CDR3 contains 16 residues.

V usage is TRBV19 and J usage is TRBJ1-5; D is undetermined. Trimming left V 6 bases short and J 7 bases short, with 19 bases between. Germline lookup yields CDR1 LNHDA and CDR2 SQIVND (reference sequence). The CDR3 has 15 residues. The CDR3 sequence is CASRRGGTRGQPQHF. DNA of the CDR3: TGTGCCAGTAGGCGAGGTGGTACCCGAGGGCAGCCCCAGCATTTT.

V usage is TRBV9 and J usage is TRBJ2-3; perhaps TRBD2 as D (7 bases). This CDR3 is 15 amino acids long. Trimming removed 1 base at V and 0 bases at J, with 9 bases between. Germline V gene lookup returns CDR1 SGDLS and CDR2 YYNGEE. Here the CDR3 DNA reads TGTGCCAGCAGCGTAAGGGGGGGGAGCACAGATACGCAGTATTTT. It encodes CASSVRGGSTDTQYF.

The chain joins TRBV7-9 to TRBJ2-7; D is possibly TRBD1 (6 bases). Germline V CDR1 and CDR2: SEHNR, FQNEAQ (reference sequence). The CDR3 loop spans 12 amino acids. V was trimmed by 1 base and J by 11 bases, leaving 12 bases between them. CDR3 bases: TGTGCCAGCAGCTTAGATCTGGGGGCCGAGTACTTC. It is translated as CASSLDLGAEYF.

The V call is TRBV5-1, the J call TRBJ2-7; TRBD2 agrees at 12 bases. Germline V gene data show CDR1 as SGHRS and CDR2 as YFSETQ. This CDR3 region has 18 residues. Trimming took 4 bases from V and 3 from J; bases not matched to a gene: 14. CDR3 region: CASSPRGLAGPVRYEQYF. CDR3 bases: TGCGCCAGCAGCCCGAGGGGACTAGCGGGCCCGGTACGCTACGAGCAGTACTTC.

The CDR3 region has the DNA TGTGCCAGCAGCTTGGGACAGGGGGCAAGGAACGAGCAGTACTTC. This encodes CASSLGQGARNEQYF. The rearrangement links TRBV5-5 to TRBJ2-7, with 10 bases that match TRBD1. Germline V gives CDR1 SGHKS, CDR2 YYEKEE (reference sequence). With V trimmed by 0 bases and J by 5 bases, 5 bases remained unmatched. The CDR3 runs to 15 residues.

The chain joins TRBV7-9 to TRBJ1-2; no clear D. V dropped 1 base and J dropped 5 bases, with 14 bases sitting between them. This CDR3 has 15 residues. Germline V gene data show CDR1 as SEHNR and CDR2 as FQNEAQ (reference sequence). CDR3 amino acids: CASSLEVPGEYGYTF. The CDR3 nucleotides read TGTGCCAGCAGCTTAGAGGTACCCGGGGAGTATGGCTACACCTTC.

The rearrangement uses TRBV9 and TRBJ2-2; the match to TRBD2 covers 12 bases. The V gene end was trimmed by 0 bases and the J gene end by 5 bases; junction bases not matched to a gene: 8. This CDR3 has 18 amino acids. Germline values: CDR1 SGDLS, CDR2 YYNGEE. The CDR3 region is CASSVAFLAGGGTGELFF. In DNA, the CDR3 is TGTGCCAGCAGCGTAGCCTTTCTAGCGGGAGGGGGAACCGGGGAGCTGTTTTTT.

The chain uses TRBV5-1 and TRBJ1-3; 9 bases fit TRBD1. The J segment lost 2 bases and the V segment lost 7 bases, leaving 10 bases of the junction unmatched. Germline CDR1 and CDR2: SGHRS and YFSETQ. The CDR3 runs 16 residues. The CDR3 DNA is TGCGCCAGCCAGAAAGACAGGGGGGTTACTGGAAACACCATATATTTT. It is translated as CASQKDRGVTGNTIYF.

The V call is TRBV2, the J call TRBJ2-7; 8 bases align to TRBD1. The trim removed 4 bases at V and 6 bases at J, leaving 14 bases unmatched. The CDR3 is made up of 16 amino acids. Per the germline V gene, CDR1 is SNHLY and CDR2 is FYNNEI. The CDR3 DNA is TGTGCCAGCAGTGCGTCCAGGGGGCAGATTTATGGCGAGCAGTACTTC. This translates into CASSASRGQIYGEQYF. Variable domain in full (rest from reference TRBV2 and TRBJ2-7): EPEVTQTPSHQVTQMGQEVILRCVPISNHLYFYWYRQILGQKVEFLVSFYNNEISEKSEIFDDQFSVERPDGSNFTLKIRSTKLEDSAMYFCASSASRGQIYGEQYFGPGTRLTVT.

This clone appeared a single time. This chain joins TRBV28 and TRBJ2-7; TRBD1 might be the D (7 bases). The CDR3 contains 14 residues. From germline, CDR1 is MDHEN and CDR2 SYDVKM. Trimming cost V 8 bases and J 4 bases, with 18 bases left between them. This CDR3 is CASHSGGQLYEQYF. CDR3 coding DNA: TGTGCCAGCCATTCCGGGGGACAGCTTTACGAGCAGTACTTC.

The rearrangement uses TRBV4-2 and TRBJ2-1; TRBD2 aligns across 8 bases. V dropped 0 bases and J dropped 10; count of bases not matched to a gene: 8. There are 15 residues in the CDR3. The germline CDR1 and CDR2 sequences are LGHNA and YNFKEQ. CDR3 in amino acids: CASSQEGTRSGEQFF. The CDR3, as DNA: TGTGCCAGCAGCCAAGAAGGGACTAGATCCGGGGAGCAGTTCTTC.

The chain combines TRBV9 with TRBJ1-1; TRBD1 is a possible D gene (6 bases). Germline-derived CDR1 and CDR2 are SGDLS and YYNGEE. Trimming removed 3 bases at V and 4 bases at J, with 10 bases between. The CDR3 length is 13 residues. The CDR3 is CASSGRGGTEAFF. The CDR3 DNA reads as TGTGCCAGCAGCGGACGAGGGGGCACTGAAGCTTTCTTT.

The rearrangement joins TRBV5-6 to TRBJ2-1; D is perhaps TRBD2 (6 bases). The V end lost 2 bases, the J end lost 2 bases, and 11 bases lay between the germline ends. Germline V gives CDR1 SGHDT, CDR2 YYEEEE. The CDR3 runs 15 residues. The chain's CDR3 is CASSLWGRTYNEQFF. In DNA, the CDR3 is TGTGCCAGCAGCTTATGGGGGAGGACCTACAATGAGCAGTTCTTC.

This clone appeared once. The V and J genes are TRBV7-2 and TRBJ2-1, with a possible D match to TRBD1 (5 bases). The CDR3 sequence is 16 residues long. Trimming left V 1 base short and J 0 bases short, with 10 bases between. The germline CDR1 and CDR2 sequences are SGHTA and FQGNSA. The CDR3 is CASSLGGASSYNEQFF. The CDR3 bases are TGTGCCAGCAGCTTAGGTGGGGCTTCCTCCTACAATGAGCAGTTCTTC.

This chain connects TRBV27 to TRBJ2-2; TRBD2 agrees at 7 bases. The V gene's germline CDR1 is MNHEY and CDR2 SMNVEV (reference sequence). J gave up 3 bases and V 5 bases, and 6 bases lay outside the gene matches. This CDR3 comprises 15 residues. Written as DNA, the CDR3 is TGTGCCAGCAGTCTCGGACTAGGGGACACCGGGGAGCTGTTTTTT. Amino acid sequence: CASSLGLGDTGELFF.

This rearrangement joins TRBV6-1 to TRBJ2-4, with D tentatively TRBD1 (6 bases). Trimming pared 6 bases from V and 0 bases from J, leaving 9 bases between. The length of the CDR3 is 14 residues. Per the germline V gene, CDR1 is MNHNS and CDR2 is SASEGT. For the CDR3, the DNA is TGTGCCAGCAGAGGACAGTTAGCCAAAAACATTCAGTACTTC. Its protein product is CASRGQLAKNIQYF.

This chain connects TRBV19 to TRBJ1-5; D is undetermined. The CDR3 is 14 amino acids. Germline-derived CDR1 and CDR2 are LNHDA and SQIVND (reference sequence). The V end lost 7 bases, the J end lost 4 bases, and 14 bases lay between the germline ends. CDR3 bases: TGTGCCAGTAAGTGGGCCGGTGGGAATCAGCCCCAGCATTTT. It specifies CASKWAGGNQPQHF.

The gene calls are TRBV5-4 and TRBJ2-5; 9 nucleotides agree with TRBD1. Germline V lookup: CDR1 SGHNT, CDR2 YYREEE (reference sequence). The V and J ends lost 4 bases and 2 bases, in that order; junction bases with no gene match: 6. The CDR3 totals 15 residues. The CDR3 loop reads CASSARQGGQETQYF. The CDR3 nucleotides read TGTGCCAGCAGCGCCCGACAGGGGGGACAAGAGACCCAGTACTTC.